A single sample is the source of the 29 T cell receptor beta chains below, sequenced in a study of a mutant IDH1 vaccine in newly diagnosed glioma. Their recognized antigens are unknown. Method: immunoSEQ multiplex PCR; TCRdb's copy keeps in-frame clones and lacks some. Among tens of thousands of clones, about four fifths were seen once, and the ten largest hold 5.5% to 7%. Time point in this sample: week 11, during vaccination. Every vaccination contained 300 ug of the mutant IDH1 20-mer peptide and was paired with topical imiquimod. Here the sequenced sample was PBMCs, taken from a glioma patient whose treatment included an IDH1 peptide vaccine. These receptors all stem from a man aged 45 to 65 with glioma.

The chain has TRBV19 and TRBJ1-1; D is possibly TRBD1 (6 bases). From germline, CDR1 is LNHDA and CDR2 SQIVND (reference sequence). The V end lost 4 bases, the J end lost 10 bases, and 13 bases lay between the germline ends. CDR3 length: 12 amino acids. The CDR3 reads CASSTTGSSAFF. Here the CDR3 DNA reads TGTGCCAGTAGTACCACAGGGTCCTCAGCTTTCTTT.

CDR3 nucleotide sequence: TGCGCCAGCAGCCAGGGGGGCTCCACAGATACGCAGTATTTT. Translating gives CASSQGGSTDTQYF. The chain combines TRBV4-1 with TRBJ2-3, with D perhaps matching TRBD1 or TRBD2 (6 bases each). Germline loops: CDR1 MGHRA, CDR2 YSYEKL. CDR3 length: 14 residues. Trimming took off 3 bases at V and 2 bases at J, with 9 bases between the two ends.

The genes are TRBV6-1 and TRBJ2-3, with D uncertain. The CDR3 consists of 14 residues. Germline-derived CDR1 and CDR2 are MNHNS and SASEGT. Trimming removed 1 base at V and 10 bases at J, with 15 bases between. In DNA, the CDR3 is TGTGCCAGCAGTGAAGAGCCTAGATCATGGGCGCAGTATTTT. It specifies CASSEEPRSWAQYF.

J is TRBJ2-3 and V is TRBV5-6, with unresolved D. The V end was cut by 2 bases, the J end by 4 bases, with 11 bases between. Per the germline V gene, CDR1 is SGHDT and CDR2 is YYEEEE. The CDR3 totals 14 residues. The CDR3 sequence is CASSFPYSSDTQYF. The CDR3 region has the DNA TGTGCCAGCAGCTTCCCCTACAGCTCAGATACGCAGTATTTT.

This clone was counted once. The chain employs TRBV2 and TRBJ1-2; D gene unclear. Trimming removed 6 bases from V and 4 bases from J, with 15 bases in between. Germline V CDR1 and CDR2: SNHLY, FYNNEI. This CDR3 region has 14 residues. CDR3 bases: TGTGCCAGCAGACTTCCCGGGAGAGCCTATGGCTACACCTTC. Its protein is CASRLPGRAYGYTF. The entire variable domain, with the rest obtained from reference TRBV2 and TRBJ1-2, is as follows: EPEVTQTPSHQVTQMGQEVILRCVPISNHLYFYWYRQILGQKVEFLVSFYNNEISEKSEIFDDQFSVERPDGSNFTLKIRSTKLEDSAMYFCASRLPGRAYGYTFGSGTRLTVV.

The V gene is TRBV2, the J gene TRBJ2-7, with 8 bases that match TRBD2. In germline, CDR1 is SNHLY, CDR2 FYNNEI. V was pared by 5 bases and J by 3 bases, with 3 bases of the junction left unmatched. The CDR3 sequence is 13 residues long. CDR3 protein: CASSIRGGYEQYF. The CDR3 DNA is TGTGCCAGCAGTATTCGGGGGGGCTACGAGCAGTACTTC.

The CDR3 nucleotides read TGTGCCAGCTTCGTCGTACACAATGAGCAGTTCTTC. It translates to CASFVVHNEQFF. This rearrangement joins TRBV18 to TRBJ2-1, with D unclear. With 7 bases removed from V and 5 bases from J, the gap between germline ends came to 9 bases. This CDR3 is built from 12 residues. Looked up from germline, CDR1 is KGHSH and CDR2 is LQKENI.

This clone was observed a few times. This chain uses TRBV6-6 with TRBJ1-1; a possible D gene is TRBD1 (5 bases). CDR1 is MNHNY and CDR2 is SVGAGI in the germline V gene (reference sequence). The V gene lost 11 bases and the J gene lost 0 bases, with 13 bases spanning the gap. The CDR3 spans 13 residues. The CDR3 region has the DNA TGTGCCGGCCCTGGGGACGTGAACACTGAAGCTTTCTTT. Translating gives CAGPGDVNTEAFF.

V gene TRBV21-1 combines with J gene TRBJ1-4; no DNA check was done on the table's D call, TRBD1. TRBV21-1 is classified as a pseudogene. The length of the CDR3 is 19 residues. DNA of the CDR3: TGTGCCAGCAGCAAAATAAGGGTCTTAACGGGACAGGGACATGAAAAACTGTTTTTT. Residues: CASSKIRVLTGQGHEKLFF.

The CDR3 reads CASTPLGVSEQYF. The CDR3 DNA follows: TGCGCCAGCACCCCCCTGGGGGTAAGCGAGCAGTACTTC. This chain joins TRBV5-1 and TRBJ2-7, with D perhaps being TRBD1 or TRBD2 (5 bases each). The CDR3 extends over 13 amino acids. V was shortened by 6 bases and J by 6 bases, with 16 bases between the two germline ends. Germline V lookup: CDR1 SGHRS, CDR2 YFSETQ.

This chain links TRBV6-5 with TRBJ1-2; maybe TRBD1 (5 bases). From germline, CDR1 is MNHEY and CDR2 SVGAGI. This CDR3 comprises 16 residues. V lost 0 bases to trimming and J lost 4 bases, with 15 bases between them. CDR3 region: CASSYSMVNRFYGYTF. CDR3 coding DNA: TGTGCCAGCAGTTACTCGATGGTCAACAGGTTCTATGGCTACACCTTC.

The chain employs TRBV7-2 and TRBJ1-2; perhaps TRBD1 as D (6 bases). Germline CDR1 is SGHTA and CDR2 is FQGNSA. CDR3 length: 13 amino acids. V lost 5 bases and J lost 6, with 13 bases in between. As DNA, the CDR3 is TGTGCCAGCAGCCCGCAGGGGTATGATGGCTACACCTTC. It is translated as CASSPQGYDGYTF.

As for this clone: A junction boundary mismatches the germline segment, possibly from a read error. The V and J genes are TRBV5-4 and TRBJ2-1; 7 bases align to TRBD1. Germline loops: CDR1 SGHNT, CDR2 YYREEE (reference sequence). CDR3 length: 12 amino acids. The CDR3 spells CASSSSDRVMIF. The CDR3 DNA follows: TGTGCCAGCAGCTCGTCAGACAGGGTGATGATCTTC.

The chain links TRBV11-3 to TRBJ1-1; tentative D call: TRBD1 (6 bases). CDR3 size: 12 residues. Germline CDR1 SGHNT, CDR2 YENEEA. Trimming stripped 1 base from V and 9 bases from J, with 9 bases between. The CDR3 DNA follows: TGTGCCAGCAGCTTAGGGGGGGGCCAAGCTTTCTTT. Translated, it gives CASSLGGGQAFF.

This chain connects TRBV6-1 to TRBJ2-2; D gene unclear. The CDR3 is made up of 13 amino acids. V was cut by 8 bases and J by 2 bases, with 9 bases left in between. Germline CDR1 MNHNS, CDR2 SASEGT. This chain's CDR3 is CASARLNTGELFF. The DNA for the CDR3 is TGTGCCAGCGCCCGGTTAAACACCGGGGAGCTGTTTTTT.

The genes are TRBV5-4 and TRBJ1-2, with D possibly matching TRBD1 (5 bases). CDR3 length: 13 residues. Germline CDR1 and CDR2: SGHNT and YYREEE (reference sequence). Deletions cut 0 bases from V and 6 bases from J, with 9 bases between. CDR3: CASSLGRVNGYTF. CDR3 coding DNA: TGTGCCAGCAGCTTGGGCAGGGTCAATGGCTACACCTTC.

The CDR3 coding sequence is TGTGCCAGCACCCGCCGAAACACCATATATTTT. This encodes CASTRRNTIYF. The chain recombines TRBV11-2 with TRBJ1-3, with unresolved D. Trimming removed 7 bases from V and 5 bases from J, with 6 bases in between. CDR3 length: 11 residues. Germline V lookup: CDR1 SGHAT, CDR2 FQNNGV.

The CDR3 DNA is TGTGCCAGCAGTGAACACACCTACTATGGCTACACCTTC. Encoded protein: CASSEHTYYGYTF. The chain has TRBV2 and TRBJ1-2; D remains unclear. V was shortened by 2 bases and J by 3 bases, with 7 bases between the two germline ends. CDR1 and CDR2 (germline): SNHLY, FYNNEI. The CDR3 runs 13 residues.

CDR3 protein: CSGGQGASYEQYF. For the CDR3, the DNA is TGCAGCGGCGGACAGGGTGCCTCCTACGAGCAGTACTTC. The rearrangement uses TRBV29-1 and TRBJ2-7; 8 bases align to TRBD1. The length of the CDR3 is 13 residues. V lost 7 bases and J lost 0; bases outside the gene matches: 5. CDR1 is SQVTM and CDR2 is ANQGSEA in the germline V gene.

The gene calls are TRBV2 and TRBJ2-7; a weak D match, TRBD2 (5 bases). Germline V CDR1 and CDR2: SNHLY, FYNNEI. This CDR3 comprises 14 residues. Between the trimmed V and J ends, which lost 8 bases and 0 bases, there was a span of 14 bases. The CDR3: CASLFRGSSYEQYF. The CDR3 coding sequence is TGTGCCAGCCTTTTTCGAGGGAGCTCCTACGAGCAGTACTTC. Full variable domain (outside the CDR3, taken from reference TRBV2 and TRBJ2-7): EPEVTQTPSHQVTQMGQEVILRCVPISNHLYFYWYRQILGQKVEFLVSFYNNEISEKSEIFDDQFSVERPDGSNFTLKIRSTKLEDSAMYFCASLFRGSSYEQYFGPGTRLTVT.

This clone has only a few counts. V gene TRBV27 combines with J gene TRBJ2-7; the D is unclear. Per germline, CDR1 MNHEY and CDR2 SMNVEV (reference sequence). This CDR3 has 10 amino acids. Trimming stripped 7 bases from V and 5 bases from J, with 6 bases between. The CDR3 here is CASIRDEQYF. Written as DNA, the CDR3 is TGTGCCAGCATTAGGGACGAGCAGTACTTC.

This clone showed up just once. The V and J genes are TRBV7-2 and TRBJ2-1; D gene uncertain. V shed 3 bases and J shed 5 bases, with 11 bases lying between them. This CDR3 region has 14 residues. Per germline, CDR1 SGHTA and CDR2 FQGNSA. CDR3 nucleotide sequence: TGTGCCAGCAGCTTCCAGGTAACGAACAATGAGCAGTTCTTC. Residues: CASSFQVTNNEQFF.

The chain joins TRBV9 to TRBJ2-3; D tentatively reads TRBD1 or TRBD2 (5 bases each). The V gene's germline CDR1 is SGDLS and CDR2 YYNGEE. The V and J ends lost 0 bases and 0 bases respectively, with 11 bases between them. The CDR3 loop spans 16 amino acids. In nucleotides, the CDR3 is TGTGCCAGCAGCGTAGGACTGGGGGATAGCACAGATACGCAGTATTTT. It yields the protein CASSVGLGDSTDTQYF.

The J gene is TRBJ2-2, the V gene TRBV15; 13 nucleotides agree with TRBD2. Losses at the gene ends were 10 bases for V and 4 bases for J; bases not matched to a gene: 12. CDR1 and CDR2 (germline): LNHNV, YYDKDF (reference sequence). The CDR3 length is 17 residues. The CDR3 DNA sequence: TGTGCCATCGGCCGAGTACTAGCGGGGGGGCCCACCGGGGAGCTGTTTTTT. Its translation is CAIGRVLAGGPTGELFF.

The rearrangement joins TRBV6-1 to TRBJ2-1; no firm D call. Per the germline V gene, CDR1 is MNHNS and CDR2 is SASEGT. This CDR3 is built from 16 residues. V was pared by 2 bases and J by 2 bases, with 13 bases between. CDR3 protein: CASSELASGPYNEQFF. The CDR3 nucleotides are TGTGCCAGCAGTGAATTGGCCTCGGGTCCCTACAATGAGCAGTTCTTC.

The chain is built from TRBV7-2 and TRBJ1-5; no firm D call. The CDR3 runs to 12 residues. The germline V gene encodes CDR1 SGHTA and CDR2 FQGNSA. V dropped 1 base and J dropped 5 bases, with 3 bases sitting between them. The CDR3 is CASSLGDQPQHF. Here the CDR3 DNA reads TGTGCCAGCAGCTTAGGAGATCAGCCCCAGCATTTT.

V is TRBV2 and J is TRBJ2-3; D tentatively reads TRBD1 or TRBD2 (5 bases each). Trimming shortened V by 6 bases and J by 8 bases, and 18 bases separated the two germline ends. Germline lookup yields CDR1 SNHLY and CDR2 FYNNEI. The CDR3 runs 14 residues. The CDR3 nucleotides read TGTGCCAGCAGAGGAAACGGGGCCGCCTCTACGCAGTATTTT. This sequence encodes CASRGNGAASTQYF.

This clone appeared a few times. The chain carries TRBV7-9 and TRBJ2-7; D uncertain. This CDR3 spans 11 amino acids. V lost 5 bases and J 7 bases, leaving 9 bases between the germline ends. Germline V gene data show CDR1 as SEHNR and CDR2 as FQNEAQ (reference sequence). The CDR3 spells CASSPPREQYF. In DNA, the CDR3 is TGTGCCAGCAGCCCCCCGAGGGAGCAGTACTTC.

The J gene is TRBJ1-1, the V gene TRBV6-6; D gene uncertain. V dropped 10 bases and J dropped 10 bases, with 16 bases sitting between them. The CDR3 has 11 residues. Germline lookup yields CDR1 MNHNY and CDR2 SVGAGI (reference sequence). The CDR3 region is CATGNLTPAFF. CDR3 DNA: TGTGCCACCGGGAACCTCACCCCAGCTTTCTTT.